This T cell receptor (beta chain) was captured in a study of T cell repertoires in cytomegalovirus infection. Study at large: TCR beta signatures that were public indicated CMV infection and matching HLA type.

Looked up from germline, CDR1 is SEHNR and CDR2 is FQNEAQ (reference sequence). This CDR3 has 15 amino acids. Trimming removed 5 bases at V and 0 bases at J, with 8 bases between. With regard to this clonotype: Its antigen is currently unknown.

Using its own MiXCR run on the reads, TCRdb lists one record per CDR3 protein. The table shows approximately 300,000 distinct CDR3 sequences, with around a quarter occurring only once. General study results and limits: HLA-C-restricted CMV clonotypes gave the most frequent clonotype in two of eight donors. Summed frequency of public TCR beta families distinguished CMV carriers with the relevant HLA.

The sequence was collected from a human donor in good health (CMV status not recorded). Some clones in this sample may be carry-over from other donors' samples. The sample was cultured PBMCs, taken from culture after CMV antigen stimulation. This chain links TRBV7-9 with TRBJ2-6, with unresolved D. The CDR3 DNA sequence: TGTGCCAGCAGCGACACGAGCTCTGGGGCCAACGTCCTGACTTTC. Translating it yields CASSDTSSGANVLTF. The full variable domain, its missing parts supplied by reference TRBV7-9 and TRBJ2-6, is DTGVSQNPRHKITKRGQNVTFRCDPISEHNRLYWYRQTLGQGPEFLTYFQNEAQLEKSRLLSDRFSAERPKGSFSTLEIQRTEQGDSAMYLCASSDTSSGANVLTFGAGSRLTVL.